The 8 T cell receptor beta chains presented below share a single source sample, sequenced in a study of T cell changes during pregnancy in multiple sclerosis. Method: immunoSEQ multiplex PCR; TCRdb's copy keeps in-frame clones and lacks some. The sample contains almost 65,000 clones, approximately 90% of which appear only once. The input for sequencing was peripheral blood, taken in the first trimester of pregnancy. These receptors were taken from a female donor with multiple sclerosis, enrolled in a pregnancy study.

This chain joins TRBV9 and TRBJ2-7; D call uncertain. V lost 4 bases, J lost 1 base, and 9 bases lay in between. CDR1 and CDR2 (germline): SGDLS, YYNGEE. The CDR3 is 13 amino acids. CDR3 protein: CASSYANSYEQYF. DNA of the CDR3: TGTGCCAGCAGCTACGCGAATTCCTACGAGCAGTACTTC.

This clone was seen only once. This sequence joins TRBV7-9 and TRBJ2-2, with D possibly being TRBD2 (5 bases). Germline assignment: CDR1 SEHNR and CDR2 FQNEAQ (reference sequence). This CDR3 is built from 14 residues. V was shortened by 6 bases and J by 6 bases, with 14 bases between the two germline ends. The CDR3 sequence: CASSWSFGAGELFF. The DNA for the CDR3 is TGTGCCAGCAGTTGGTCCTTCGGGGCCGGGGAGCTGTTTTTT.

This clone has just a few counts. This chain links TRBV27 with TRBJ2-7, with 7 positions matching TRBD2. The CDR3 runs 14 residues. Germline V gene lookup returns CDR1 MNHEY and CDR2 SMNVEV (reference sequence). V trimming: 2 bases; J trimming: 3 bases; junction bases outside the gene matches: 4. The CDR3 sequence is CASSLGGGVYEQYF. The CDR3 nucleotides are TGTGCCAGCAGTTTAGGGGGGGGAGTCTACGAGCAGTACTTC.

This clone turned up a few times. The V gene is TRBV28, the J gene TRBJ2-1, with 11 nucleotides matching TRBD2. The ends lost 5 bases at V and 7 bases at J; junction bases unmatched: 7. CDR1 MDHEN and CDR2 SYDVKM come from the germline V gene. CDR3 length: 15 residues. The CDR3 region has the DNA TGTGCCAGCAGTGCCACTAGCGGGGGAGTAAATGAGCAGTTCTTC. Translated: CASSATSGGVNEQFF.

This chain links TRBV7-2 with TRBJ1-1; tentatively, D is TRBD1 (6 bases). CDR1 is SGHTA, CDR2 FQGNSA, per germline. This CDR3 has 13 residues. The V end was cut by 3 bases, the J end by 7 bases, with 12 bases between. The CDR3 loop reads CASSFTGSIEAFF. In DNA, the CDR3 is TGTGCCAGCAGCTTTACAGGGTCAATTGAAGCTTTCTTT.

V gene TRBV7-2 combines with J gene TRBJ2-1; 7 positions match TRBD2. This CDR3 comprises 15 residues. Germline CDR1 reads SGHTA; CDR2 reads FQGNSA. V was pared by 3 bases and J by 5 bases, with 7 bases of the junction left unmatched. CDR3 in amino acids: CASSLGGRVDNEQFF. The CDR3 DNA reads as TGTGCCAGCAGCTTGGGCGGGAGAGTCGACAATGAGCAGTTCTTC.

The chain employs TRBV27 and TRBJ2-7, with D uncertain. This CDR3 has 13 residues. Germline CDR1 is MNHEY and CDR2 is SMNVEV (reference sequence). The ends were cut back, 5 bases at V and 5 bases at J, with 13 bases in the middle. DNA of the CDR3: TGTGCCAGCAGTCCACGAGAGTATGACGAGCAGTACTTC. Protein sequence: CASSPREYDEQYF.

This clone was seen just once. This CDR3 is CASSLWAPFTTNTQYF. CDR3 sequence (DNA): TGTGCCAGCAGTTTATGGGCGCCATTTACCACGAATACGCAGTATTTT. V usage is TRBV27 and J usage is TRBJ2-3; D call uncertain. V was trimmed by 1 base and J by 7 bases, leaving 18 bases between them. This CDR3 region has 16 residues. Germline V lookup: CDR1 MNHEY, CDR2 SMNVEV (reference sequence).